This TCR beta chain emerged from a study of TIL therapy for anti-PD-1-resistant metastatic lung cancer (dated by TCRdb to about 2021). Turning to the overall study: Tumors were harvested prior to any PD-1/PD-L1 blockade, after which nivolumab was administered to patients, and lymphodepletion, expanded TIL infusion and IL-2 were given to patients who progressed. Enrolled patients had a median age of roughly 54 years (range roughly 38-75) and a median tumor PD-L1 proportion score of around 5.6%. The cohort was predominantly lung adenocarcinoma, with four EGFR-mutant and two ALK-rearranged tumors, and half of patients were current or former smokers. Across the cohort, whole-exome sequencing showed a median non-synonymous tumor mutation burden of about 1.5 mutations per megabase. T cell receptor beta sequencing of tumor and peripheral blood was used to follow clonotypes across the tumor, the expanded TIL product and serial blood samples. What the authors observed across the whole study: Clonotypes from the infused TIL partially replaced the baseline peripheral repertoire and then declined over months, and persistence showed no apparent association with response. The cohort was highly selected, with more treatment-naive, never-smoker and oncogene-addicted patients than typical, limiting generalizability. The study protocol defined all tumor marker inferences as exploratory.

Reading the label with the study, this specimen's time point is: pre-treatment sample, taken before nivolumab and TIL therapy. Adults with stage 4 NSCLC were enrolled from 2017 to early 2020 in a dual-center phase I trial. The samples were obtained from a phase I trial that was single-arm and open-label and tested tumor-infiltrating lymphocyte therapy combined with nivolumab in advanced non-small cell lung cancer. Blood mononuclear cells from EDTA tubes were separated on a Ficoll gradient and snap-frozen as pellets, and DNA was extracted from the cells using a Qiagen mini-prep kit. Using bias-controlled multiplex PCR with the immunoSEQ v3 hsTCRB kit, the TCR beta CDR3 regions were amplified from genomic DNA. TCR libraries were sequenced on an Illumina NextSeq 500 to about 2.1 million read pairs for survey level or roughly 5-6.5 million for deep level. From the authors' description of their analysis: V, D and J genes were assigned, non-productive sequences were removed, and clonality was reported by immunoSEQ Analyzer software. Repertoires of infused TIL and blood were compared using productive Simpson clonality and the Morisita overlap index of productive TRB rearrangements. Absolute clonotype counts in blood were estimated by multiplying the lymphocyte count by the CD3+ fraction and by the productive frequency of the clone. In its TCRdb copy, this immuneACCESS table keeps in-frame sequences only and misses some clones. Where compared with another copy, unresolved V genes explain less than half of these, and the others have no known cause. V and J calls and clone size are as listed in that table; D and trimming were resolved from the DNA. This sample is represented by 50,000 to 65,000 clones; 69% of them were singletons. Jointly, the top ten make up around 6.6% of the sample.

This clone was found once. Its cognate antigen has yet to be identified. No base quality information exists; no much larger clone differs at one position. The clonotype comes from a person aged 25-79 years with non-small cell lung cancer. The sequences come from blood, collected at baseline.

The CDR3 in this case is CASSLYPGPPGGYTF. The nucleotide sequence reads TGTGCCAGCAGCTTATACCCGGGGCCCCCCGGGGGCTACACCTTC. Rearrangement joined TRBV7-9 to TRBJ1-2, and possibly TRBD1, on 5 matching bases. At the junction V is shortened by 2 bases and J by 8 bases, with 18 bases in between. CDR1 and CDR2 were assigned from the germline V gene (reference sequence) as SEHNR and FQNEAQ. CDR3 length: 15 amino acids, cysteine to phenylalanine. This entry keeps only the CDR3 DNA: 45 bases, framed from base 1.